These 14 T cell receptor beta chains came from one sample sequenced in a study of T cell repertoires in cytomegalovirus infection. MiXCR was run by TCRdb on the reads, yielding one entry per CDR3 protein. In the table there are approximately 750,000 distinct CDR3 sequences, 35% of which are singletons. The material sequenced was PBMCs. Receptors were obtained from a human donor in good health (CMV status not recorded). Some clones in this sample may be carry-over from other donors' samples.

This clonotype was seen only a few times. Just one base apart from a much larger clone, this may be a read error. The genes are TRBV12-3 or TRBV12-4 and TRBJ1-2; 10 bases match TRBD1. V trimming: 5 bases; J trimming: 1 base; junction bases outside the gene matches: 4. This CDR3 has 15 amino acids. CDR3 DNA: TGTGCCAGCAGTCTCGGGACAGGGGTTAACTATGGCTACACCTTC. It encodes CASSLGTGVNYGYTF.

The chain combines TRBV19 with TRBJ1-4, with 7 bases fitting TRBD1. This CDR3 region has 14 residues. Trimming at V came to 6 bases and at J to 6 bases, leaving 7 bases not matched to a gene. CDR1 and CDR2 (germline): LNHDA, SQIVND (reference sequence). Here the CDR3 DNA reads TGTGCCAGTAGAACTACAGGGGCTGATGAAAAACTGTTTTTT. It translates to CASRTTGADEKLFF.

The CDR3, as DNA: TGCAGTGCTAGAGTCCCGCGCGACGAAGCCTACGAGCAGTACTTC. Translated, it gives CSARVPRDEAYEQYF. J is TRBJ2-7 and V is TRBV20-1; D is unclear. The CDR3 has 15 amino acids. Germline loops: CDR1 DFQATT, CDR2 SNEGSKA (reference sequence). The V end was cut by 1 base, the J end by 2 bases, with 15 bases between.

The chain couples TRBV20-1 to TRBJ2-7; D is possibly TRBD2 (5 bases). Germline V gives CDR1 DFQATT, CDR2 SNEGSKA (reference sequence). V lost 6 bases and J lost 2, with 17 bases in between. The CDR3 loop spans 14 amino acids. CDR3 amino acids: CSAKGGLLPYEQYF. CDR3 sequence (DNA): TGCAGTGCCAAAGGCGGACTGTTACCCTACGAGCAGTACTTC.

This clonotype was seen more than once but under ten times. The gene calls are TRBV24-1 and TRBJ2-5, with TRBD2 identical over 7 bases. From germline, CDR1 is KGHDR and CDR2 SFDVKD. The CDR3 totals 15 residues. J gave up 1 base and V 5 bases, and 6 bases lay outside the gene matches. CDR3 sequence reads: CATSGRAGTQETQYF. The DNA for the CDR3 is TGTGCCACCAGTGGTCGAGCGGGGACCCAAGAGACCCAGTACTTC.

A few counts support this clonotype. This sequence joins TRBV30 and TRBJ1-2; D remains ambiguous. Germline CDR1 reads GTSNPN; CDR2 reads SVGIG (reference sequence). V dropped 3 bases and J dropped 2 bases, with 10 bases sitting between them. The CDR3 has 13 amino acids. This CDR3 is CAWRLLENYGYTF. In DNA form, the CDR3 reads TGTGCCTGGAGACTCTTGGAAAACTATGGCTACACCTTC.

The rearrangement links TRBV20-1 to TRBJ1-2, with a tentative D call TRBD1 (6 bases). V lost 3 bases, J lost 8 bases, and 19 bases lay in between. This CDR3 comprises 14 residues. The germline CDR1 and CDR2 sequences are DFQATT and SNEGSKA (reference sequence). CDR3 in amino acids: CSASHMTGFTGYTF. CDR3 nucleotides: TGCAGTGCTAGCCACATGACAGGTTTTACCGGCTACACCTTC.

V is TRBV20-1 and J is TRBJ1-6; maybe TRBD1 (5 bases). CDR1 and CDR2 from the germline V gene are DFQATT and SNEGSKA (reference sequence). Trimming stripped 6 bases from V and 10 bases from J, with 16 bases between. This CDR3 has 13 amino acids. CDR3 region: CSAVRGEGSPLHF. The CDR3 coding sequence is TGCAGTGCCGTACGGGGGGAGGGATCACCCCTCCACTTT.

V gene TRBV28 combines with J gene TRBJ2-1, with 13 bases identical to TRBD2. The CDR3 totals 20 residues. The V gene end was trimmed by 1 base and the J gene end by 0 bases; junction bases not matched to a gene: 9. CDR1 and CDR2 (germline): MDHEN, SYDVKM. The CDR3 spells CASSLSLTSGRSSSYNEQFF. The CDR3 DNA is TGTGCCAGCAGTTTATCCCTGACTAGCGGGAGGTCGAGCTCCTACAATGAGCAGTTCTTC.

The rearrangement uses TRBV20-1 and TRBJ2-2; 12 bases align to TRBD2. In germline, CDR1 is DFQATT, CDR2 SNEGSKA (reference sequence). Trimming cost V 0 bases and J 5 bases; bases outside gene matches: 1. The CDR3 is 15 amino acids. As DNA, the CDR3 is TGCAGTGCTAGAGATGGACTAGCGGGGACCGGGGAGCTGTTTTTT. It encodes CSARDGLAGTGELFF.

This clonotype was counted once. The chain uses TRBV2 and TRBJ2-1; D not certain. The germline V gene has CDR1 SNHLY and CDR2 FYNNEI. This CDR3 contains 14 residues. V lost 7 bases, J lost 0 bases, and 10 bases lay in between. CDR3 sequence reads: CASIQTSSYNEQFF. The CDR3 region has the DNA TGTGCCAGCATTCAAACGAGCTCCTACAATGAGCAGTTCTTC. The variable domain in full, completed from reference TRBV2 and TRBJ2-1, reads EPEVTQTPSHQVTQMGQEVILRCVPISNHLYFYWYRQILGQKVEFLVSFYNNEISEKSEIFDDQFSVERPDGSNFTLKIRSTKLEDSAMYFCASIQTSSYNEQFFGPGTRLTVL.

V gene TRBV5-1 combines with J gene TRBJ2-3; 10 bases fit TRBD2. V trimming: 4 bases; J trimming: 1 base; junction bases outside the gene matches: 6. Germline CDR1 SGHRS, CDR2 YFSETQ. The CDR3 extends over 16 amino acids. As DNA, the CDR3 is TGCGCCAGCAGCCTCACCGGGACTAGCGGCACAGATACGCAGTATTTT. It is translated as CASSLTGTSGTDTQYF.

About this clonotype itself: The junction does not match germline at one end; this may be a read error. The chain uses TRBV7-7 and TRBJ2-1; 13 bases map to TRBD2. This CDR3 is built from 18 residues. Germline CDR1 and CDR2: SSHAT and FNYEAQ (reference sequence). The CDR3 sequence: CASSLGLAGDVSYNEQFF. The CDR3 coding sequence is TGTGCTAGCAGCTTAGGACTAGCGGGAGACGTATCCTACAATGAGCAGTTCTTC.

About this clonotype: A read error may be the cause here, since a much bigger clone is one base away. The V gene is TRBV7-2, the J gene TRBJ1-1; no reliable D call. The germline gives CDR1 SGHTA, CDR2 FQGNSA. This CDR3 has 15 residues. CDR3 coding DNA: TGTGCCAGCAGCTTGATGGGGAGGATGAACACTGCAGCTTTCTTT. It specifies CASSLMGRMNTAAFF. Complete variable domain (other parts from reference TRBV7-2 and TRBJ1-1): GAGVSQSPSNKVTEKGKDVELRCDPISGHTALYWYRQSLGQGLEFLIYFQGNSAPDKSGLPSDRFSAERTGGSVSTLTIQRTQQEDSAVYLCASSLMGRMNTAAFFGQGTRLTVV.